A single TCR beta chain is shown here with its context. The CDR3 contains 19 residues. J gave up 4 bases and V 3 bases, and 10 bases lay outside the gene matches. Per germline, CDR1 SGHTS and CDR2 YDEGEE. Data came from immunoSEQ multiplex PCR; TCRdb stores just in-frame clones and leaves some out. The sample lists over 65,000 clones; around 90% were seen once. These data belong to a study of blood T cell repertoires in COVID-19. Study background: COVID-19 samples, acute and convalescent, were from the United States, Italy and Spain. T cells, B-cell-depleted T cells, or PBMCs supplied cDNA or gDNA.

The J gene is TRBJ2-2, the V gene TRBV5-8; TRBD2 matches 15 bases. Sequenced: peripheral blood. The TCR sequence derives from a human donor in a cohort sampled during active COVID-19. CDR3 DNA sequence: TGTGCCAGCAGCTCGGCGGGACTAGCGGGGGGAATGGGCACCGGGGAGCTGTTTTTT. This encodes CASSSAGLAGGMGTGELFF.